This TCR beta chain was identified in a study of T cell responses to AZD1222 COVID-19 vaccine. This CDR3 contains 14 residues. With V trimmed by 2 bases and J by 3 bases, 1 base remained unmatched. The germline CDR1 and CDR2 sequences are KGHSH and LQKENI. Profiled with immunoSEQ multiplex PCR; TCRdb holds only in-frame clones, not every one. The data show approximately 120,000 clones, around nine tenths seen once. This clonotype was sampled from an adult in good health. The sequenced sample was peripheral blood, obtained on day 0 of AZD1222 vaccination. The chain has TRBV18 and TRBJ2-7; 10 positions agree with TRBD2. CDR3 in DNA: TGTGCCAGCTCACCATCTAGCGGGAGCTACGAGCAGTACTTC. The encoded protein is CASSPSSGSYEQYF. Filled out from reference TRBV18 and TRBJ2-7, the complete variable domain reads NAGVMQNPRHLVRRRGQEARLRCSPMKGHSHVYWYRQLPEEGLKFMVYLQKENIIDESGMPKERFSAEFPKEGPSILRIQQVVRGDSAAYFCASSPSSGSYEQYFGPGTRLTVT.